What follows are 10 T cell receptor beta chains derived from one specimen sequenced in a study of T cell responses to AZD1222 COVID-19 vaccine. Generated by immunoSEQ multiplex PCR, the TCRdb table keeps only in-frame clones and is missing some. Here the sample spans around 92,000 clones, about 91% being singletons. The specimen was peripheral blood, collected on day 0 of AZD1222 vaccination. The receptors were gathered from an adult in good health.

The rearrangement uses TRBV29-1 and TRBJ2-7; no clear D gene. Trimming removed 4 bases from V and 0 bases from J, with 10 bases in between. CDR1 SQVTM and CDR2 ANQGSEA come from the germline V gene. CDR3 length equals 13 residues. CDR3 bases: TGCAGCGTTGTGCCCTCGAGCTCCTACGAGCAGTACTTC. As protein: CSVVPSSSYEQYF.

This chain's CDR3 is CASRTGNQPQHF. The CDR3 coding sequence is TGTGCCAGTAGGACAGGCAATCAGCCCCAGCATTTT. The chain couples TRBV19 to TRBJ1-5; a weak D match, TRBD1 (5 bases). This CDR3 contains 12 residues. Germline CDR1 LNHDA, CDR2 SQIVND (reference sequence). V gave up 6 bases and J gave up 2 bases, with 5 bases separating them.

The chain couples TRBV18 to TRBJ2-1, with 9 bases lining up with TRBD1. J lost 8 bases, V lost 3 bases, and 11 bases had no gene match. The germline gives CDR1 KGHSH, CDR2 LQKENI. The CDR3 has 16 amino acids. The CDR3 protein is CASSPMIGTGLDEQFF. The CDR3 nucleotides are TGTGCCAGCTCACCTATGATAGGGACAGGGTTGGATGAGCAGTTCTTC.

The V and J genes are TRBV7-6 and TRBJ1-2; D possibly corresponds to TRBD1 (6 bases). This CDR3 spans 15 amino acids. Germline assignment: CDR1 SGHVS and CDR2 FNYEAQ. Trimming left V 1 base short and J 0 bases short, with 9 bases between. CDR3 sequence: CASSLEQGANYGYTF. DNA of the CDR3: TGTGCCAGCAGCTTAGAACAGGGAGCTAACTATGGCTACACCTTC.

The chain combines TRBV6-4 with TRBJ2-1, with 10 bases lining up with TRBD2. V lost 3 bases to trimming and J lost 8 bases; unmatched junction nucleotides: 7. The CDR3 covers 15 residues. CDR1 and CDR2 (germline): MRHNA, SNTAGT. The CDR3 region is CASSEGPSGSHEQFF. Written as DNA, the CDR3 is TGTGCCAGCAGTGAGGGGCCTAGCGGGAGCCATGAGCAGTTCTTC.

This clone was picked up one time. Written as DNA, the CDR3 is TGTGCCAGCAGTTCTCACAGCCAAGAGACCCAGTACTTC. Residues: CASSSHSQETQYF. The rearrangement links TRBV12-3 or TRBV12-4 to TRBJ2-5; D call uncertain. This CDR3 has 13 residues. V was clipped by 4 bases and J by 1 base, with 7 bases between them.

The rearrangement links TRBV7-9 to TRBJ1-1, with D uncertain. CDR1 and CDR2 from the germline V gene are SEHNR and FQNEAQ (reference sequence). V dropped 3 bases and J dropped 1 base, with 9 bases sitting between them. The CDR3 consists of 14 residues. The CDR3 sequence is CASSLDWGNTEAFF. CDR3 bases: TGTGCCAGCAGCTTGGATTGGGGGAACACTGAAGCTTTCTTT.

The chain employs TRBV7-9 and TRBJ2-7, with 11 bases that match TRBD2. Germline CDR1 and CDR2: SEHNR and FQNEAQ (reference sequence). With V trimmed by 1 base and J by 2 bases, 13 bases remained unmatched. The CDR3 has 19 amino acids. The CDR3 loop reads CASSLVWGSGRGRPYEQYF. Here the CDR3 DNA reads TGTGCCAGCAGCTTAGTGTGGGGTAGCGGGAGGGGCAGGCCCTACGAGCAGTACTTC.

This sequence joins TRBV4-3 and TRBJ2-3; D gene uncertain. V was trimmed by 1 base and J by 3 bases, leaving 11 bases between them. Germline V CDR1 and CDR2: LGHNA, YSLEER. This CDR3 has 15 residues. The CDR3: CASSQAVRGTDTQYF. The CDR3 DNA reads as TGCGCCAGCAGCCAAGCAGTCCGTGGTACAGATACGCAGTATTTT.

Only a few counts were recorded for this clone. The CDR3, as DNA: TGTGCCAGCAGTTACTCGGAAACAGCCTACAATGAGCAGTTCTTC. Its protein product is CASSYSETAYNEQFF. This chain connects TRBV6-2 or TRBV6-3 to TRBJ2-1; D is uncertain. The germline V gene has CDR1 MNHEY and CDR2 SVGEGT. Trimming removed 0 bases at V and 2 bases at J, with 8 bases between. CDR3 size: 15 residues.